This T cell receptor (beta chain) appears in the sequencing data of a study of regulatory T cells in long-lasting Graves disease. Study-level background: New Graves' disease cases had less than 3 months of antithyroid drugs. Regarding the study as a whole: Tissue studied was limited to peripheral blood, excluding thyroid tissue. Comparison showed that persistent patients shared more public clonotypes (2,741) than new patients (roughly 970).

This clonotype was recorded many times. The target antigen is unknown. Stated time point: newly diagnosed GD, antithyroid drugs for less than 3 months. The TCR library was made from RNA extracted from PBMCs. The V and J ends lost 8 bases and 7 bases, in that order; junction bases with no gene match: 5. The CDR3 length is 12 residues. Germline CDR1 and CDR2: ENHRY and SYGVKD. CDR3-region Arm-PCR and iRepertoire HTBI primers produced the TCR beta libraries. TCRdb reanalysed the multiplex PCR reads using MiXCR and keeps one entry per CDR3 protein. The data contain some 560,000 distinct CDR3 sequences, about 16% of them singletons. The same specimen was also included in a second study, on T cells in Graves' hyperthyroidism and ophthalmopathy. That study reports: The HTBI set primed first-round TCR CDR3 RT-PCR.

The receptor's source is a woman between 40 and 65 years old with Graves disease. The chain recombines TRBV10-3 with TRBJ1-1, with 9 bases lining up with TRBD1. Sequenced here: peripheral blood mononuclear cells (PBMCs), sampled at new diagnosis, from a patient treated with antithyroid drugs. CDR3 DNA sequence: TGTGCCATCCGGGACAGGGAGGATGAAGCTTTCTTT. Translated, it gives CAIRDREDEAFF.